A selection of T cell receptor beta chains follows, all from one sample in a study of T cell responses to AZD1222 COVID-19 vaccine. The protocol was immunoSEQ multiplex PCR, while the TCRdb copy is restricted to in-frame clones and leaves out a portion. The data contain 150,000 to 200,000 clones, around 90% of them singletons. The source material was peripheral blood, sampled on day 0 of AZD1222 vaccination. These receptors came from an adult in good health. Both conserved end residues are part of each CDR3. A D gene is named only where the DNA matches it firmly. Only part of the rows carry a size: once, few, many, or a class if the clone is expanded.

D gene: .; V gene: TRBV28; J gene: TRBJ2-7; clone size: .; CDR3 protein: CASSGGHYEQYF; CDR3 DNA: TGTGCCAGCTCTGGCGGGCACTACGAGCAGTACTTC
D gene: .; V gene: TRBV7-6; J gene: TRBJ1-3; clone size: .; CDR3 protein: CASSHGGPGNTIYF; CDR3 DNA: TGTGCCAGCAGCCACGGGGGACCCGGAAACACCATATATTTT
D gene: .; V gene: TRBV6-5; J gene: TRBJ1-3; clone size: once; CDR3 protein: CASSYRTQGNTIYF; CDR3 DNA: TGTGCCAGCAGTTACCGGACCCAGGGAAACACCATATATTTT
D gene: .; V gene: TRBV11-2; J gene: TRBJ2-1; clone size: .; CDR3 protein: CASSLLGGNNEQFF; CDR3 DNA: TGTGCCAGCAGCTTGCTCGGGGGTAACAATGAGCAGTTCTTC
D gene: .; V gene: TRBV2; J gene: TRBJ2-5; clone size: .; CDR3 protein: CASSGTRQETQYF; CDR3 DNA: TGTGCCAGCAGTGGCACGAGGCAGGAGACCCAGTACTTC
D gene: TRBD1; V gene: TRBV11-3; J gene: TRBJ1-6; clone size: .; CDR3 protein: CASSRTGNSPLHF; CDR3 DNA: TGTGCCAGCAGCAGGACAGGAAATTCACCCCTCCACTTT
D gene: TRBD1; V gene: TRBV12-5; J gene: TRBJ2-7; clone size: .; CDR3 protein: CASGLLGQAPYEQYF; CDR3 DNA: TGTGCTAGTGGTTTGTTAGGACAGGCCCCCTACGAGCAGTACTTC
D gene: .; V gene: TRBV4-1; J gene: TRBJ2-5; clone size: once; CDR3 protein: CASWGGSVKETQYF; CDR3 DNA: TGCGCCAGCTGGGGGGGCAGCGTTAAAGAGACCCAGTACTTC
D gene: .; V gene: TRBV14; J gene: TRBJ2-7; clone size: .; CDR3 protein: CASSPGVTYEQYF; CDR3 DNA: TGTGCCAGCAGCCCGGGCGTTACATACGAGCAGTACTTC
D gene: .; V gene: TRBV11-2; J gene: TRBJ1-1; clone size: once; CDR3 protein: CASRYTTNTEAFF; CDR3 DNA: TGTGCCAGCAGGTACACGACGAACACTGAAGCTTTCTTT
D gene: .; V gene: TRBV18; J gene: TRBJ1-1; clone size: .; CDR3 protein: CASSPRSLNTEAFF; CDR3 DNA: TGTGCCAGCTCACCAAGGAGCCTGAACACTGAAGCTTTCTTT
D gene: .; V gene: TRBV7-2; J gene: TRBJ2-3; clone size: .; CDR3 protein: CASSLEWGRTDTQYF; CDR3 DNA: TGTGCCAGCAGCTTAGAGTGGGGTCGCACAGATACGCAGTATTTT
D gene: .; V gene: TRBV3-1/TRBV3-2; J gene: TRBJ1-2; clone size: .; CDR3 protein: CASSALGGYGYTF; CDR3 DNA: TGTGCCAGCAGCGCCCTCGGAGGGTATGGCTACACCTTC
D gene: TRBD1; V gene: TRBV30; J gene: TRBJ1-2; clone size: once; CDR3 protein: CAWRHTLQGARYGYTF; CDR3 DNA: TGTGCCTGGAGACATACTCTACAGGGGGCCCGCTATGGCTACACCTTC
D gene: TRBD1; V gene: TRBV5-6; J gene: TRBJ1-6; clone size: few; CDR3 protein: CASSLFQGANNNSPLHF; CDR3 DNA: TGTGCCAGCAGCTTGTTTCAGGGGGCAAATAATAATTCACCCCTCCACTTT
D gene: .; V gene: TRBV19; J gene: TRBJ1-2; clone size: .; CDR3 protein: CASSIAARSNYGYTF; CDR3 DNA: TGTGCCAGTAGTATAGCGGCCAGGAGTAACTATGGCTACACCTTC
D gene: .; V gene: TRBV5-1; J gene: TRBJ2-7; clone size: once; CDR3 protein: CASSLVVSSEQYF; CDR3 DNA: TGCGCCAGCAGCTTGGTCGTTAGCAGCGAGCAGTACTTC
D gene: .; V gene: TRBV6-1; J gene: TRBJ2-7; clone size: .; CDR3 protein: CASSEAHSLSYEQYF; CDR3 DNA: TGTGCCAGCAGTGAAGCGCATAGCCTTTCCTACGAGCAGTACTTC
D gene: .; V gene: TRBV28; J gene: TRBJ1-1; clone size: .; CDR3 protein: CASSFMRTTEAFF; CDR3 DNA: TGTGCCAGCAGTTTTATGAGGACAACTGAAGCTTTCTTT
D gene: .; V gene: TRBV29-1; J gene: TRBJ1-2; clone size: .; CDR3 protein: CSVARQNYGYTF; CDR3 DNA: TGCAGCGTTGCTCGGCAGAACTATGGCTACACCTTC
D gene: .; V gene: TRBV21-1; J gene: TRBJ2-7; clone size: .; CDR3 protein: CASAVGSYEQYF; CDR3 DNA: TGTGCCAGCGCCGTGGGTAGCTACGAGCAGTACTTC
D gene: .; V gene: TRBV30; J gene: TRBJ1-5; clone size: once; CDR3 protein: CAWTALQGNQPQHF; CDR3 DNA: TGTGCCTGGACCGCCCTCCAGGGGAATCAGCCCCAGCATTTT
D gene: TRBD1; V gene: TRBV5-5; J gene: TRBJ1-2; clone size: .; CDR3 protein: CASSFTQGAYGYTF; CDR3 DNA: TGTGCCAGCAGCTTCACGCAGGGGGCCTATGGCTACACCTTC
D gene: .; V gene: TRBV2; J gene: TRBJ2-7; clone size: .; CDR3 protein: CASSESRIDRGDLYEQYF; CDR3 DNA: TGTGCCAGCAGTGAGAGTAGGATCGATCGCGGAGATCTGTACGAGCAGTACTTC
D gene: TRBD2; V gene: TRBV9; J gene: TRBJ2-5; clone size: .; CDR3 protein: CASSVGGGGQETQYF; CDR3 DNA: TGTGCCAGCAGCGTAGGGGGCGGGGGCCAAGAGACCCAGTACTTC